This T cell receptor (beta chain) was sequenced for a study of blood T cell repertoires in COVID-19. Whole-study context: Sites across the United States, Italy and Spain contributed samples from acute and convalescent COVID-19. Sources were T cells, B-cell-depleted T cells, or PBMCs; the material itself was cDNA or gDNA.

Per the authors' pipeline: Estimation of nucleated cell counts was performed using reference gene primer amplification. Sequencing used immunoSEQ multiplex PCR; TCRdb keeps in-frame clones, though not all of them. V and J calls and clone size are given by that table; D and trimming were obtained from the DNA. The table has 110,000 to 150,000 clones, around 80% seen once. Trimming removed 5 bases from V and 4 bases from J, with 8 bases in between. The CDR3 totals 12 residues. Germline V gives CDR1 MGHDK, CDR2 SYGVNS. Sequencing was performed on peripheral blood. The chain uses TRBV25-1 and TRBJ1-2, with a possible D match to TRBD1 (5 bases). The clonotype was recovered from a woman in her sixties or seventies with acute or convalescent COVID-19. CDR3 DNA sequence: TGTGCCAGCAGTAGGGGATCCTATGGCTACACCTTC. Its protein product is CASSRGSYGYTF.